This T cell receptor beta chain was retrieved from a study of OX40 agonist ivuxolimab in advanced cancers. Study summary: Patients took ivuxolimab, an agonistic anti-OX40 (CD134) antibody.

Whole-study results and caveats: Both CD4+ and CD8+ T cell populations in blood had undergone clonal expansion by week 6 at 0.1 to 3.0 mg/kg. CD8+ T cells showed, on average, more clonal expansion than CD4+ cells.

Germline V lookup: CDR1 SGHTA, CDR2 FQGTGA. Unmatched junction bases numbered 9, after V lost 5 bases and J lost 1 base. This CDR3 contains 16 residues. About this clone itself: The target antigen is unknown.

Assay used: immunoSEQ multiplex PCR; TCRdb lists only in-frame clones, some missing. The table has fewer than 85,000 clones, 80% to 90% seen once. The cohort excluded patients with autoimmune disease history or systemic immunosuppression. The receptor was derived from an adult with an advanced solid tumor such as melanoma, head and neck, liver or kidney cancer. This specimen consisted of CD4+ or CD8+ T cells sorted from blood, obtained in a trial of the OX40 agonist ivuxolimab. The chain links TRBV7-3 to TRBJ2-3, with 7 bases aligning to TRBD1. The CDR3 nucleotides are TGTGCCAGCAGCCTACCAGGGGGTTCCGGCACAGATACGCAGTATTTT. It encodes CASSLPGGSGTDTQYF.